Each of the 3 T cell receptor beta chains below was sequenced from the same sample in a study of technical replicates of blood from a few donors. Profiling relied on immunoSEQ multiplex PCR, and the TCRdb table lists in-frame clones only, not all of them. In the table there are fewer than 85,000 clones, approximately 91% of which are singletons. Sequenced input: PBMCs. Source of these receptors: a human donor in good health. Some clones in this sample may be carry-over from other donors' samples.

This clone was recorded only once. V usage is TRBV9 and J usage is TRBJ1-6; TRBD1 might be the D (5 bases). The germline V gene encodes CDR1 SGDLS and CDR2 YYNGEE. The V end lost 6 bases, the J end lost 5 bases, and 15 bases lay between the germline ends. This CDR3 has 15 residues. The CDR3 loop reads CASTEGPTNNSPLHF. The CDR3 bases are TGTGCCAGCACGGAGGGACCGACGAATAATTCACCCCTCCACTTT.

This sequence joins TRBV18 and TRBJ1-4, with D possibly being TRBD1 (5 bases). Germline CDR1 is KGHSH and CDR2 is LQKENI. This CDR3 region has 15 residues. Trimming shortened V by 0 bases and J by 7 bases, and 12 bases separated the two germline ends. The CDR3 DNA is TGTGCCAGCTCACCACCGACAGCCCCTTTTGAAAAACTGTTTTTT. Its protein is CASSPPTAPFEKLFF.

Here the CDR3 reads CASSLGGSRNEQYF. The CDR3 nucleotides are TGTGCCAGCAGCTTAGGCGGGAGTAGGAACGAGCAGTACTTC. The rearrangement joins TRBV7-2 to TRBJ2-7; 7 positions agree with TRBD2. This CDR3 comprises 14 residues. V lost 1 base and J lost 5; bases outside the gene matches: 5. Per germline, CDR1 SGHTA and CDR2 FQGNSA.